This T cell receptor beta chain came from a study of T cell responses to AZD1222 COVID-19 vaccine. As to this clone: Its antigen remains unidentified.

V lost 7 bases to trimming and J lost 3 bases; unmatched junction nucleotides: 11. Per germline, CDR1 MDHEN and CDR2 SYDVKM. This CDR3 region has 18 residues. Study findings and constraints: The study identified only five to seven AZD1222 recipients as seropositive at baseline. In a largely white British group with more females than males, clonal diversity was possibly underestimated. Following two doses of AZD1222, Spike-specific TCR breadth and depth rose. At 160-218 and 743-854, vaccine-associated CD4 TCRs were dominant, and they spanned spike.

The protocol was immunoSEQ multiplex PCR, while the TCRdb copy is restricted to in-frame clones and leaves out a portion. This table holds roughly 81,000 clones, 70% to 90% found once. The genes are TRBV28 and TRBJ2-1; 14 bases are shared with TRBD2. The material sequenced was peripheral blood, taken on day 0 of AZD1222 vaccination. The sequence derives from an adult in good health. The DNA for the CDR3 is TGTGCCAGCAACAGGCGGGGACTAGCGGGAGTCGGCTACAATGAGCAGTTCTTC. It specifies CASNRRGLAGVGYNEQFF.